One and the same sample provided the 25 T cell receptor beta chains below, sequenced in a study of cytomegalovirus exposure and HLA in healthy donors. The protocol was immunoSEQ multiplex PCR, while the TCRdb copy is restricted to in-frame clones and leaves out a portion. The sample carries about 98,000 clones, roughly 90% recorded once. The material sequenced was PBMCs. These receptors originate from a man aged 18 to 30 in good health and CMV-seropositive.

This chain joins TRBV29-1 and TRBJ2-2; D ambiguous. The CDR3 is 14 residues long. Between the trimmed V and J ends, which lost 6 bases and 5 bases, there was a span of 16 bases. From germline, CDR1 is SQVTM and CDR2 ANQGSEA. CDR3 bases: TGCAGCGTGGCAGTCTTCGAGGAGACCGGGGAGCTGTTTTTT. It is translated as CSVAVFEETGELFF.

V and J are TRBV10-2 and TRBJ2-2; 10 bases are shared with TRBD2. Trimming at V came to 0 bases and at J to 4 bases, leaving 2 bases not matched to a gene. CDR3 length: 16 amino acids. The V gene's germline CDR1 is WSHSY and CDR2 SAAADI. The CDR3: CASSESSGRGTGELFF. As DNA, the CDR3 is TGCGCCAGCAGTGAGTCAAGCGGGAGGGGCACCGGGGAGCTGTTTTTT.

This rearrangement joins TRBV29-1 to TRBJ2-1, with 9 bases that match TRBD2. Trimming took 7 bases from V and 7 from J; bases not matched to a gene: 14. CDR3 length equals 15 residues. Looked up from germline, CDR1 is SQVTM and CDR2 is ANQGSEA. In nucleotides, the CDR3 is TGCAGCGCCTACCGGGGCGGGGGGGCTAAAAATGAGCAGTTCTTC. This gives the protein CSAYRGGGAKNEQFF.

The gene calls are TRBV5-1 and TRBJ2-5; 9 bases are a match to TRBD2. CDR1 and CDR2 (germline): SGHRS, YFSETQ. The CDR3 loop spans 14 amino acids. With V trimmed by 4 bases and J by 7 bases, 8 bases remained unmatched. The CDR3 DNA sequence: TGCGCCAGCAGCCTCGAACCGGGACTAGCGACCCAGTACTTC. It encodes CASSLEPGLATQYF. Full variable domain (outside the CDR3, taken from reference TRBV5-1 and TRBJ2-5): KAGVTQTPRYLIKTRGQQVTLSCSPISGHRSVSWYQQTPGQGLQFLFEYFSETQRNKGNFPGRFSGRQFSNSRSEMNVSTLELGDSALYLCASSLEPGLATQYFGPGTRLLVL.

This sequence joins TRBV28 and TRBJ2-7; 14 nucleotides line up with TRBD2. Looked up from germline, CDR1 is MDHEN and CDR2 is SYDVKM. The CDR3 consists of 16 residues. J lost 6 bases, V lost 5 bases, and 9 bases had no gene match. This chain's CDR3 is CASSTAGTSGRGEQYF. In DNA form, the CDR3 reads TGTGCCAGCAGTACGGCCGGGACTAGCGGGAGAGGCGAGCAGTACTTC.

This clone was counted a single time. V and J are TRBV7-2 and TRBJ2-1; TRBD2 matches at 7 bases. The CDR3 length is 13 residues. The ends lost 5 bases at V and 9 bases at J; junction bases unmatched: 7. Germline V lookup: CDR1 SGHTA, CDR2 FQGNSA. The CDR3 nucleotides read TGTGCCAGCAGCGCCGGATGGGGGGGTGAGCAGTTCTTC. Its translation: CASSAGWGGEQFF.

This sequence joins TRBV11-2 and TRBJ2-3; 8 bases align to TRBD2. The CDR3 is 17 residues long. With V trimmed by 0 bases and J by 2 bases, 7 bases remained unmatched. Germline values: CDR1 SGHAT, CDR2 FQNNGV. CDR3 amino acids: CASSLESGGKSTDTQYF. The CDR3 DNA reads TGTGCCAGCAGCTTAGAGAGCGGGGGCAAGTCCACAGATACGCAGTATTTT.

This chain uses TRBV2 with TRBJ1-2; 8 nucleotides agree with TRBD1. This CDR3 comprises 13 residues. Germline V lookup: CDR1 SNHLY, CDR2 FYNNEI. Unmatched junction bases numbered 6, after V lost 10 bases and J lost 2 bases. CDR3 sequence reads: CATSGGENYGYTF. The CDR3 nucleotides read TGTGCCACCTCAGGGGGCGAAAACTATGGCTACACCTTC.

J is TRBJ2-2 and V is TRBV4-3; D may be TRBD1 (5 bases). From germline, CDR1 is LGHNA and CDR2 YSLEER. Trimming removed 2 bases at V and 6 bases at J, with 10 bases between. The CDR3 is 14 amino acids. The CDR3 DNA reads TGCGCCAGCAGCCAAAATATAGGGGCCGGGGAGCTGTTTTTT. This sequence encodes CASSQNIGAGELFF.

CDR3 DNA: TGTGCCAGCACCGACAGCGGGAGGGCTGTGAATGAGCAGTTCTTC. It encodes CASTDSGRAVNEQFF. This chain joins TRBV6-1 and TRBJ2-1, with 10 bases that match TRBD2. CDR3 size: 15 residues. V trimming: 7 bases; J trimming: 7 bases; junction bases outside the gene matches: 10. The V gene's germline CDR1 is MNHNS and CDR2 SASEGT.

The V gene is TRBV4-2, the J gene TRBJ2-1; 9 bases line up with TRBD2. Germline values: CDR1 LGHNA, CDR2 YNFKEQ. The V gene end was trimmed by 1 base and the J gene end by 8 bases; junction bases not matched to a gene: 12. The CDR3 is 17 amino acids. The CDR3 sequence: CASSQVASGNPPDEQFF. The CDR3 nucleotides are TGTGCCAGCAGCCAAGTGGCTAGCGGGAATCCCCCGGATGAGCAGTTCTTC.

The V gene is TRBV9, the J gene TRBJ1-4; D is possibly TRBD1 (6 bases). V was pared by 0 bases and J by 6 bases, with 12 bases between. The germline V gene encodes CDR1 SGDLS and CDR2 YYNGEE. The CDR3 loop spans 15 amino acids. CDR3 region: CASSVVGGSDEKLFF. The CDR3, as DNA: TGTGCCAGCAGCGTAGTTGGGGGCTCGGATGAAAAACTGTTTTTT. Full variable domain (remainder filled in from reference TRBV9 and TRBJ1-4): DSGVTQTPKHLITATGQRVTLRCSPRSGDLSVYWYQQSLDQGLQFLIQYYNGEERAKGNILERFSAQQFPDLHSELNLSSLELGDSALYFCASSVVGGSDEKLFFGSGTQLSVL.

The chain has TRBV14 and TRBJ2-3, with D possibly matching TRBD2 (6 bases). Looked up from germline, CDR1 is SGHDN and CDR2 is FVKESK. The CDR3 length is 14 residues. Trimming removed 1 base from V and 4 bases from J, with 9 bases in between. The CDR3 nucleotides are TGTGCCAGCAGCCAAGGTGGAGGGTCAGATACGCAGTATTTT. Amino acid sequence: CASSQGGGSDTQYF.

This chain connects TRBV5-1 to TRBJ2-7; 7 bases match TRBD1. From germline, CDR1 is SGHRS and CDR2 YFSETQ. The J segment lost 6 bases and the V segment lost 3 bases, leaving 3 bases of the junction unmatched. The CDR3 runs 12 residues. CDR3 residues: CASSSTGREQYF. The CDR3 DNA sequence: TGCGCCAGCAGCTCGACAGGGCGCGAGCAGTACTTC.

The genes are TRBV5-8 and TRBJ1-1; no clear D gene. The V and J ends lost 4 bases and 0 bases respectively, with 10 bases between them. The CDR3 loop spans 14 amino acids. Germline V CDR1 and CDR2: SGHTS, YDEGEE. As DNA, the CDR3 is TGTGCCAGCAGCCCGGGATTCCTGAACACTGAAGCTTTCTTT. This encodes CASSPGFLNTEAFF.

The V and J genes are TRBV29-1 and TRBJ2-2, with 12 bases lining up with TRBD2. Germline V lookup: CDR1 SQVTM, CDR2 ANQGSEA. Trimming cost V 3 bases and J 6 bases; bases outside gene matches: 5. This CDR3 has 15 amino acids. This CDR3 reads CSVDAASGGAGELFF. The CDR3, as DNA: TGCAGCGTTGACGCCGCTAGCGGGGGGGCCGGGGAGCTGTTTTTT.

This chain uses TRBV2 with TRBJ2-7; no definite D call. Germline-derived CDR1 and CDR2 are SNHLY and FYNNEI. The CDR3 runs to 11 residues. Trimming left V 6 bases short and J 1 base short, with 4 bases between. This chain's CDR3 is CASRQSYEQYF. In nucleotides, the CDR3 is TGTGCCAGCAGACAGTCCTACGAGCAGTACTTC.

The CDR3 protein is CASSLGQGASYEQYF. The CDR3 region has the DNA TGCGCCAGCAGCTTAGGACAGGGAGCATCCTACGAGCAGTACTTC. This chain connects TRBV4-1 to TRBJ2-7, with 8 positions matching TRBD1. CDR1 and CDR2 (germline): MGHRA, YSYEKL. J was trimmed by 1 base and V by 5 bases; bases with no gene match: 7. This CDR3 contains 15 residues.

The chain is built from TRBV29-1 and TRBJ2-1; 8 bases map to TRBD2. Germline V CDR1 and CDR2: SQVTM, ANQGSEA. The J segment lost 8 bases and the V segment lost 4 bases, leaving 19 bases of the junction unmatched. The CDR3 is made up of 17 amino acids. The CDR3 loop reads CSVGGTSGHDLFDEQFF. Written as DNA, the CDR3 is TGCAGCGTTGGGGGAACTAGCGGACACGACCTTTTTGATGAGCAGTTCTTC.

This clone was picked up a small number of times. The V call is TRBV2, the J call TRBJ2-7, with unresolved D. The CDR3 sequence is 13 residues long. From germline, CDR1 is SNHLY and CDR2 FYNNEI. With 2 bases removed from V and 7 bases from J, the gap between germline ends came to 12 bases. CDR3 protein: CASSEFQAREQYF. The CDR3 nucleotides are TGTGCCAGCAGTGAATTCCAGGCTCGGGAGCAGTACTTC.

This rearrangement joins TRBV28 to TRBJ2-7; D gene unclear. Germline V CDR1 and CDR2: MDHEN, SYDVKM. Trimming removed 2 bases at V and 1 base at J, with 6 bases between. The CDR3 consists of 13 residues. CDR3 sequence (DNA): TGTGCCAGCAGTTTAGCACAGTCCTACGAGCAGTACTTC. The encoded protein is CASSLAQSYEQYF. Based on the CDR3 plus reference TRBV28 and TRBJ2-7, the full variable domain is DVKVTQSSRYLVKRTGEKVFLECVQDMDHENMFWYRQDPGLGLRLIYFSYDVKMKEKGDIPEGYSVSREKKERFSLILESASTNQTSMYLCASSLAQSYEQYFGPGTRLTVT.

The V call is TRBV5-4, the J call TRBJ2-7, with a weak D call TRBD1 (6 bases). This CDR3 region has 14 residues. Germline V lookup: CDR1 SGHNT, CDR2 YYREEE (reference sequence). V lost 4 bases, J lost 0 bases, and 11 bases lay in between. CDR3 loop: CASSHRTDSYEQYF. The CDR3 DNA reads TGTGCCAGCAGCCATCGGACAGACTCCTACGAGCAGTACTTC.

This clone occurred once. The chain combines TRBV4-2 with TRBJ2-3; 7 bases fit TRBD2. V dropped 0 bases and J dropped 0; count of bases not matched to a gene: 3. CDR1 is LGHNA, CDR2 YNFKEQ, per germline. The length of the CDR3 is 16 residues. The CDR3 nucleotides read TGTGCCAGCAGCCAAGATCTGCGGGGGAGCACAGATACGCAGTATTTT. Translating gives CASSQDLRGSTDTQYF.

The rearrangement joins TRBV29-1 to TRBJ2-1, with TRBD1 as a possible D gene (6 bases). The germline gives CDR1 SQVTM, CDR2 ANQGSEA. The length of the CDR3 is 15 residues. The V end was cut by 3 bases, the J end by 8 bases, with 20 bases between. CDR3 protein: CSVEINPGAFDEQFF. CDR3 DNA sequence: TGCAGCGTTGAGATTAACCCAGGGGCATTCGATGAGCAGTTCTTC.

This rearrangement joins TRBV9 to TRBJ2-3; tentatively, D is TRBD2 (6 bases). Germline values: CDR1 SGDLS, CDR2 YYNGEE. The ends were cut back, 0 bases at V and 12 bases at J, with 14 bases in the middle. CDR3 length equals 13 residues. The CDR3 spells CASSVEGGTLQYF. The CDR3 region has the DNA TGTGCCAGCAGCGTAGAAGGCGGGACCCTTCAGTATTTT. Complete variable domain (other parts from reference TRBV9 and TRBJ2-3): DSGVTQTPKHLITATGQRVTLRCSPRSGDLSVYWYQQSLDQGLQFLIQYYNGEERAKGNILERFSAQQFPDLHSELNLSSLELGDSALYFCASSVEGGTLQYFGPGTRLTVL.